Below are 4 T cell receptor beta chains sequenced from a single sample in a study of T-cell memory formation after mild COVID-19. TCRdb independently ran MiXCR on the 5' RACE reads; one entry per CDR3 protein. The sample shows approximately 480,000 distinct CDR3 sequences, 15% to 20% of them seen only once. The sample consisted of PBMCs or a T cell subset sorted from them (not recorded which). The source is an adult woman who had mild COVID-19 (a few samples of this study predate the infection). Cell type and time point are not known.

This clonotype was seen at least ten times. The chain uses TRBV9 and TRBJ2-1, with 8 bases matching TRBD2. The ends lost 0 bases at V and 6 bases at J; junction bases unmatched: 5. Germline CDR1 SGDLS, CDR2 YYNGEE. The CDR3 has 15 residues. The CDR3 DNA sequence: TGTGCCAGCAGCGTAGGGGGACTAGGGCTCAATGAGCAGTTCTTC. As protein: CASSVGGLGLNEQFF.

This clonotype was detected a few times. The CDR3 region has the DNA TGTGCCAGCAGTTACGCGCAGGGCCCTCACAATGAGCAGTTCTTC. Translation: CASSYAQGPHNEQFF. V usage is TRBV6-5 and J usage is TRBJ2-1; a possible D gene is TRBD1 (5 bases). From germline, CDR1 is MNHEY and CDR2 SVGAGI. Trimming removed 2 bases at V and 5 bases at J, with 13 bases between. The CDR3 runs 15 residues.

This clonotype was seen a single time. The rearrangement joins TRBV18 to TRBJ2-6; possibly TRBD1 or TRBD2 for D (5 bases each). CDR3 length equals 16 residues. Between the trimmed V and J ends, which lost 1 base and 0 bases, there was a span of 7 bases. Germline assignment: CDR1 KGHSH and CDR2 LQKENI. CDR3 nucleotide sequence: TGTGCCAGCTCACCACGGGGGACCTCTGGGGCCAACGTCCTGACTTTC. Translation: CASSPRGTSGANVLTF.

This clonotype has more than one count but fewer than ten. This chain joins TRBV4-1 and TRBJ1-1, with D possibly being TRBD1 (5 bases). There are 16 residues in the CDR3. Germline assignment: CDR1 MGHRA and CDR2 YSYEKL. V dropped 0 bases and J dropped 3 bases, with 14 bases sitting between them. In DNA form, the CDR3 reads TGCGCCAGCAGCCAAGATGGGGGGGTATTGGACACTGAAGCTTTCTTT. Encoded protein: CASSQDGGVLDTEAFF.